This is a list of T cell receptor beta chains from one sample in a study of identical twins. Each CDR3 protein is one row after TCRdb ran MiXCR on the 5' RACE reads. The sample has about 220,000 distinct CDR3 sequences; roughly 10% are singletons. The sequencing sample was made of memory (CD45RO+) T cells sorted from blood. Receptors were obtained from a woman aged 18-35 years in good health. The CDR3 runs from the conserved cysteine through the conserved F or W. D genes are given only for firm matches.

D: .; J: TRBJ2-7; length: 14; V: TRBV3-1; CDR3: CASSQGDGGYEQYF
D: .; J: TRBJ2-1; length: 15; V: TRBV24-1; CDR3: CATSGGTSDWNEQFF
D: .; J: TRBJ2-3; length: 12; V: TRBV29-1; CDR3: CSVEESSDTQYF
D: .; J: TRBJ1-5; length: 15; V: TRBV12-3/TRBV12-4; CDR3: CASSLGQITNQPQHF
D: .; J: TRBJ1-1; length: 11; V: TRBV29-1; CDR3: CSVGGHTEAFF
D: .; J: TRBJ1-5; length: 12; V: TRBV27; CDR3: CASSFPDQPQHF
D: TRBD2; J: TRBJ2-7; length: 15; V: TRBV5-1; CDR3: CASSSTSGGPYEQYF
D: TRBD1; J: TRBJ1-5; length: 14; V: TRBV20-1; CDR3: CSAPPGQGNQPQHF
D: TRBD2; J: TRBJ2-1; length: 17; V: TRBV5-6; CDR3: CASSLALTGTRDTEQFF
D: TRBD1; J: TRBJ1-2; length: 14; V: TRBV4-2; CDR3: CASSQGQDNYGYTF
D: TRBD2; J: TRBJ2-3; length: 15; V: TRBV20-1; CDR3: CSAERTSGGPDTQYF
D: TRBD1; J: TRBJ2-2; length: 14; V: TRBV27; CDR3: CASRRQGPTGELFF
D: TRBD2; J: TRBJ2-1; length: 14; V: TRBV24-1; CDR3: CATQGTSGYNEQSF
D: .; J: TRBJ1-2; length: 12; V: TRBV30; CDR3: CAWRVPTEGYTF
D: TRBD1; J: TRBJ2-3; length: 14; V: TRBV25-1; CDR3: CASARQGATDTQYF
D: .; J: TRBJ2-2; length: 12; V: TRBV5-1; CDR3: CASSLPTGELFF
D: .; J: TRBJ2-5; length: 14; V: TRBV2; CDR3: CASSGARVRETQYF
D: TRBD1; J: TRBJ1-2; length: 13; V: TRBV24-1; CDR3: CATSDFGGGGYTF
D: TRBD1; J: TRBJ1-5; length: 19; V: TRBV2; CDR3: CASVNPGQGALGSNQPQHF
D: TRBD2; J: TRBJ2-1; length: 17; V: TRBV5-5; CDR3: CASRPGLAGLSYNEQFF
D: .; J: TRBJ2-7; length: 13; V: TRBV5-6; CDR3: CASSPTLPGEQYF
D: TRBD2; J: TRBJ2-1; length: 16; V: TRBV11-1; CDR3: CASSRTSGGAFNEQFF
D: .; J: TRBJ1-4; length: 14; V: TRBV7-9; CDR3: CASSYGTDNEKLFF
D: .; J: TRBJ2-5; length: 14; V: TRBV3-1; CDR3: CASSQARRKETQYF
D: TRBD1; J: TRBJ2-2; length: 16; V: TRBV7-3; CDR3: CASSLTRGRDTGELFF
D: .; J: TRBJ1-2; length: 12; V: TRBV5-1; CDR3: CASSVRGGGYTF
D: .; J: TRBJ1-2; length: 12; V: TRBV20-1; CDR3: CSAPTDNYGYTF
D: .; J: TRBJ1-2; length: 14; V: TRBV5-1; CDR3: CASSLARHNYGYTF
D: .; J: TRBJ1-1; length: 14; V: TRBV20-1; CDR3: CSAREVNRHTEAFF
D: TRBD1; J: TRBJ2-5; length: 16; V: TRBV7-2; CDR3: CASSLQTGTGVETQYF
D: TRBD1; J: TRBJ2-1; length: 17; V: TRBV6-1; CDR3: CASSLLSPGQGNNEQFF
D: .; J: TRBJ2-3; length: 11; V: TRBV10-3; CDR3: CAILGTDTQYF
D: .; J: TRBJ2-1; length: 13; V: TRBV2; CDR3: CASSAFPADALFF
D: .; J: TRBJ2-1; length: 15; V: TRBV19; CDR3: CASSFAIGTYNEQFF
D: TRBD2; J: TRBJ2-3; length: 15; V: TRBV5-5; CDR3: CASSREGESTDTQYF